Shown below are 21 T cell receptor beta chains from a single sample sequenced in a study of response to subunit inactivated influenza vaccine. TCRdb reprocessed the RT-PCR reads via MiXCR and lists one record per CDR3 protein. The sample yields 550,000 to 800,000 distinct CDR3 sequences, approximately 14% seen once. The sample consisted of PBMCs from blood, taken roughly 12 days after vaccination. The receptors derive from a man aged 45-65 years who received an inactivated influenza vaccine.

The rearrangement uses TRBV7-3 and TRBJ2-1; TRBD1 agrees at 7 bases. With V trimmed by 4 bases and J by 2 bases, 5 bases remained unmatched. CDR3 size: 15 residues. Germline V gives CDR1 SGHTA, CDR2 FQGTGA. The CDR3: CASSSVGTAYNEQFF. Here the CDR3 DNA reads TGTGCCAGCAGCTCAGTCGGGACAGCCTACAATGAGCAGTTCTTC. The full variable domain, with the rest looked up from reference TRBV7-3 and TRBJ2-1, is GAGVSQTPSNKVTEKGKYVELRCDPISGHTALYWYRQSLGQGPEFLIYFQGTGAADDSGLPNDRFFAVRPEGSVSTLKIQRTERGDSAVYLCASSSVGTAYNEQFFGPGTRLTVL.

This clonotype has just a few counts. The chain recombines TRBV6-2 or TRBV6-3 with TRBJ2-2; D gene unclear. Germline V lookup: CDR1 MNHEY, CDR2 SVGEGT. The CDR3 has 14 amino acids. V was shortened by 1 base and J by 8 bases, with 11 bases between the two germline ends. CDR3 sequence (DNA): TGTGCCAGCAGTTACTTGTTCCGGTCGGGGGAGCTGTTTTTT. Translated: CASSYLFRSGELFF.

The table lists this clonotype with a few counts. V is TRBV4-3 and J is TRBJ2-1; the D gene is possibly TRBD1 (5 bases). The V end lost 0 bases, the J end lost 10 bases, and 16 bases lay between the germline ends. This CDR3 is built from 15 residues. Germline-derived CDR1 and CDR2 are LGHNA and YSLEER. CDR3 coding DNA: TGCGCCAGCAGCCAAGATCAGGGCATAGCCAGGGAGCAGTTCTTC. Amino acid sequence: CASSQDQGIAREQFF.

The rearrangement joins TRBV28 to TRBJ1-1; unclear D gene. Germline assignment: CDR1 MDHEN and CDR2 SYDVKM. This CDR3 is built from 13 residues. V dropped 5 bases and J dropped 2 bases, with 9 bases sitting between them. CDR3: CASSAWENTEAFF. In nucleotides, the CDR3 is TGTGCCAGCAGTGCCTGGGAAAACACTGAAGCTTTCTTT.

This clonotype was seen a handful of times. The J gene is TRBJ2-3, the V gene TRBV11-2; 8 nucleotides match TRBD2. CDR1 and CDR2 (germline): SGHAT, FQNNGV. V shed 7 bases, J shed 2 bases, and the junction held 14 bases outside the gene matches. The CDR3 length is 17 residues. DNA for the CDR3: TGTGCCAGCACCATCCTAGGGGGACTAGGGCTCACAGATACGCAGTATTTT. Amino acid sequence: CASTILGGLGLTDTQYF.

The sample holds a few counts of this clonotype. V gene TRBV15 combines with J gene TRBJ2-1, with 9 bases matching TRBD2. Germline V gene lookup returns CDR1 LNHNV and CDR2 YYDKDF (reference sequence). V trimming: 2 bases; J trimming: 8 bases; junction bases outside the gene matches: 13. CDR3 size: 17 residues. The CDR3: CATSRKLGLAYADEQFF. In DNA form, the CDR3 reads TGTGCCACCAGCAGAAAATTGGGACTAGCTTATGCAGATGAGCAGTTCTTC.

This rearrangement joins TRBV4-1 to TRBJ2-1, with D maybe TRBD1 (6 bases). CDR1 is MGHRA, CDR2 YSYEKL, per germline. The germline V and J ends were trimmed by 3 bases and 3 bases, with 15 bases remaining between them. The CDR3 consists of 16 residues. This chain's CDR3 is CASSHRQDPFYNEQFF. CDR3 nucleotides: TGCGCCAGCAGCCACAGACAGGACCCTTTCTACAATGAGCAGTTCTTC.

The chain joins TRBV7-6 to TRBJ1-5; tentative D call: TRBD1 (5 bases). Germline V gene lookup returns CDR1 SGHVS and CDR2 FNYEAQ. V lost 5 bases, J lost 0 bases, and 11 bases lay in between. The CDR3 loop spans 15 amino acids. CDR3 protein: CASSEQGYSNQPQHF. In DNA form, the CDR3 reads TGTGCCAGCAGCGAGCAGGGATATAGCAATCAGCCCCAGCATTTT.

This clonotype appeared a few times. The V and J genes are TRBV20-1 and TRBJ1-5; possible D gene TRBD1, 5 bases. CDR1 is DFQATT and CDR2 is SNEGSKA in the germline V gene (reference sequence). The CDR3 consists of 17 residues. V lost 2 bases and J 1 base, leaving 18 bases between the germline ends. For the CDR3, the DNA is TGCAGTGCTAGAATGGGGGGTTTCGGGTTGAGCAATCAGCCCCAGCATTTT. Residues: CSARMGGFGLSNQPQHF.

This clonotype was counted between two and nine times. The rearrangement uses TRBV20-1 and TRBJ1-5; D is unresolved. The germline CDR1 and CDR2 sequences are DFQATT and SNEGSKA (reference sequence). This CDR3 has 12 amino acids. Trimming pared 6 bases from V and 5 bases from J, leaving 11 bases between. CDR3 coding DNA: TGCAGTGCGACCCCCTGGGATCAGCCCCAGCATTTT. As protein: CSATPWDQPQHF.

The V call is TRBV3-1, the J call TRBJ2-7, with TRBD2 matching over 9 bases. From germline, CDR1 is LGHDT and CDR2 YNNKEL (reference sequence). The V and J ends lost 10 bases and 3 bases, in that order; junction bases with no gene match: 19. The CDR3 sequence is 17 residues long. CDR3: CATSKVSTSGDYYEQYF. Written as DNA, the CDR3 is TGTGCCACCTCCAAAGTATCGACTAGCGGAGACTACTACGAGCAGTACTTC.

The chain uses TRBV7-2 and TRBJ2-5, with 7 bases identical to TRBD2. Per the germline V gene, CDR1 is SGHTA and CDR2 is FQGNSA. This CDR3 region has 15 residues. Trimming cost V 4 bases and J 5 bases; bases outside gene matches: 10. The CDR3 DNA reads TGTGCCAGCAGCTCCAGGACTAGTGTGGTCGAGACCCAGTACTTC. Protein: CASSSRTSVVETQYF.

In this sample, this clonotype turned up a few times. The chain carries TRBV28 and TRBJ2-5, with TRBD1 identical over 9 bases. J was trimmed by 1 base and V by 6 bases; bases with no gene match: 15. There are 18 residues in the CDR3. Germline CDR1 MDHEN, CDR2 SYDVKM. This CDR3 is CASSPGTGHPRPQETQYF. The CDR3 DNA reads TGTGCCAGCAGCCCTGGGACAGGGCACCCCCGGCCCCAAGAGACCCAGTACTTC.

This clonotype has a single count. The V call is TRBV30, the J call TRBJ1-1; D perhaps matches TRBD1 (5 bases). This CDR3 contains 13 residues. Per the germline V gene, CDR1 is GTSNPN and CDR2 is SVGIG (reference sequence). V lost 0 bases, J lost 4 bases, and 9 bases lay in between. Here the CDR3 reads CAWSVRGVTEAFF. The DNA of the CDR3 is TGTGCCTGGAGTGTACGGGGCGTCACTGAAGCTTTCTTT.

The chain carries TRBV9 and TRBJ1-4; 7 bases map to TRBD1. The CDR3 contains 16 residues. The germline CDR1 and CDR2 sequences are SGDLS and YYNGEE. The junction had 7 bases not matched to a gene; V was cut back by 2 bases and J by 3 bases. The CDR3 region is CASSVRTGAPNEKLFF. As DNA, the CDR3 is TGTGCCAGCAGCGTGCGTACAGGGGCCCCTAATGAAAAACTGTTTTTT.

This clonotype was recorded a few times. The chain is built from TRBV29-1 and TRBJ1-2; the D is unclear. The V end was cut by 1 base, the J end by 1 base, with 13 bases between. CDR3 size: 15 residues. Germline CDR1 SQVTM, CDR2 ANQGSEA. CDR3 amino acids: CSVEGWADYNYGYTF. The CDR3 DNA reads TGCAGCGTTGAAGGTTGGGCAGATTATAACTATGGCTACACCTTC.

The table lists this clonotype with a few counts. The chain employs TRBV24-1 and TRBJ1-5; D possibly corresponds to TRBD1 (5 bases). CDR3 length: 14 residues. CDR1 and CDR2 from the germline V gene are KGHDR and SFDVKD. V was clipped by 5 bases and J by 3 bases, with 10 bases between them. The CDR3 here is CATSGPGTNQPQHF. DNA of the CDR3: TGTGCCACCAGTGGGCCAGGGACCAATCAGCCCCAGCATTTT.

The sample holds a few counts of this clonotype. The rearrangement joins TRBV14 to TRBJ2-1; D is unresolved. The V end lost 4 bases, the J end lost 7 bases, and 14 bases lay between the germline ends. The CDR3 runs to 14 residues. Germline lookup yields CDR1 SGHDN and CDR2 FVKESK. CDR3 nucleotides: TGTGCCAGCAGCCTGCTAGGGCGTTGGAATGAGCAGTTCTTC. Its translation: CASSLLGRWNEQFF.

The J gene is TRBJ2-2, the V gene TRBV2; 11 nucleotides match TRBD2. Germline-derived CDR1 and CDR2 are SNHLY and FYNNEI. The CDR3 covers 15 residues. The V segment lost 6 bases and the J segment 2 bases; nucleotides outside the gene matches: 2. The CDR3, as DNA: TGTGCCAGCAGAAGACTAGCGGGAAACACCGGGGAGCTGTTTTTT. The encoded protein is CASRRLAGNTGELFF.

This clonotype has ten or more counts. Here the CDR3 reads CASRPFGSDTQYF. Here the CDR3 DNA reads TGTGCCAGCAGACCTTTCGGTTCAGATACGCAGTATTTT. This chain uses TRBV7-9 with TRBJ2-3, with D uncertain. Germline V lookup: CDR1 SEHNR, CDR2 FQNEAQ (reference sequence). This CDR3 is 13 amino acids long. V was cut by 6 bases and J by 4 bases, with 11 bases left in between.

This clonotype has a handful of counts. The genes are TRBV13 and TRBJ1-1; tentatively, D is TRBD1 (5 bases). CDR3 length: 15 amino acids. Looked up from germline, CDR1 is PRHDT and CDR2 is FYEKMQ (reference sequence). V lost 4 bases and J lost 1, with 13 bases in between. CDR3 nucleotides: TGTGCCAGCAGCTGGAGGGCCAGGGCGAACACTGAAGCTTTCTTT. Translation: CASSWRARANTEAFF.